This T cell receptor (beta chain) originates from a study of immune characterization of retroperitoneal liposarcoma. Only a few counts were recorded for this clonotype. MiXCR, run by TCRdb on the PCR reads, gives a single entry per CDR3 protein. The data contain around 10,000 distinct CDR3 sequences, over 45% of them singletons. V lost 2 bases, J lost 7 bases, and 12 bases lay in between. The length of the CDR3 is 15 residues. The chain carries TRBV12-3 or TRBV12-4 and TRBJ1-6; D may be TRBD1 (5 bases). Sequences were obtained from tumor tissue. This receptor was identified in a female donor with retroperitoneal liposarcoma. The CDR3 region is CASSLFGRTNSPLHF. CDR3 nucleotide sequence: TGTGCCAGCAGTTTATTCGGAAGGACAAATTCACCCCTCCACTTT.